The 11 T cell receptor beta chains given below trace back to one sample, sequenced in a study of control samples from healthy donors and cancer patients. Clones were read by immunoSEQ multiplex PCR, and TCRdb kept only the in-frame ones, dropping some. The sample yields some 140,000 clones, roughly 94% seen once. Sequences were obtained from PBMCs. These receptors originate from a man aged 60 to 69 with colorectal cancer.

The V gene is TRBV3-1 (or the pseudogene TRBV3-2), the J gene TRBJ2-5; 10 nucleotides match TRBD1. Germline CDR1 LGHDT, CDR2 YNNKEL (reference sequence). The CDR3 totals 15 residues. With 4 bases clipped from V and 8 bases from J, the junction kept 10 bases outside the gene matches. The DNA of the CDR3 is TGTGCCAGCAGCCCTCGTTCCGGGACAGGGGAAACCCAGTACTTC. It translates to CASSPRSGTGETQYF.

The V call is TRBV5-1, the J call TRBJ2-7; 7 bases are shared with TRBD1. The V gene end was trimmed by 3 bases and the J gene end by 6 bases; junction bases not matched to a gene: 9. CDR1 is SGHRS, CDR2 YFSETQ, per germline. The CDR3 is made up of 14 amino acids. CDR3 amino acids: CASSSRQGGGEQYF. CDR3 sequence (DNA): TGCGCCAGCAGCTCAAGACAGGGTGGAGGCGAGCAGTACTTC.

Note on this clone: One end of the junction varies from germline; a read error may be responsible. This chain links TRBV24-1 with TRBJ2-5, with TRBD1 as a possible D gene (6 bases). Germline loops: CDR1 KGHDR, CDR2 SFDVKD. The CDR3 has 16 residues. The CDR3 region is CATPRQEQGRQETQYF. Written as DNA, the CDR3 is TGTGCCACCCCGCGGCAGGAACAGGGAAGGCAAGAAACCCAGTACTTC.

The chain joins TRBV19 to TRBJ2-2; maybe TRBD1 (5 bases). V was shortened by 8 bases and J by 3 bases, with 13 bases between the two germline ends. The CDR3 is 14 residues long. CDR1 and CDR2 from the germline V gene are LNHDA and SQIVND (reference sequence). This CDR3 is CASADRPHTGELFF. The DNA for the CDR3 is TGTGCCAGTGCCGACAGACCCCACACCGGGGAGCTGTTTTTT.

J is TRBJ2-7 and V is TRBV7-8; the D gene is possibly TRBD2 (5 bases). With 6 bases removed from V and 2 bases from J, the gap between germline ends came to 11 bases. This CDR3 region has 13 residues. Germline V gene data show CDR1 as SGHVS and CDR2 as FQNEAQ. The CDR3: CASRDSDTYEQYF. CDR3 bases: TGTGCCAGCAGGGATAGCGATACCTACGAGCAGTACTTC.

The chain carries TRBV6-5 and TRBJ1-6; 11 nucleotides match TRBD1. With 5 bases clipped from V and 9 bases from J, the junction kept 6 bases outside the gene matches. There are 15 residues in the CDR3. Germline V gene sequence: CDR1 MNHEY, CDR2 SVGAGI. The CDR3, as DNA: TGTGCCAGCAGTCTGTGGGACAGGGGGGCTTCACCCCTCCACTTT. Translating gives CASSLWDRGASPLHF.

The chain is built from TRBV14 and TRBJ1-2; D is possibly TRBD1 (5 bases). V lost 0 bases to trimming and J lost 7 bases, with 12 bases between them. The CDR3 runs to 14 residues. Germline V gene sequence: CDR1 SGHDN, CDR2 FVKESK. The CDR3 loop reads CASSQDSWGSGYTF. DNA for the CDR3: TGTGCCAGCAGCCAAGATTCTTGGGGGTCTGGCTACACCTTC. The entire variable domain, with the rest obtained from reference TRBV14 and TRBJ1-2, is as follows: EAGVTQFPSHSVIEKGQTVTLRCDPISGHDNLYWYRRVMGKEIKFLLHFVKESKQDESGMPNNRFLAERTGGTYSTLKVQPAELEDSGVYFCASSQDSWGSGYTFGSGTRLTVV.

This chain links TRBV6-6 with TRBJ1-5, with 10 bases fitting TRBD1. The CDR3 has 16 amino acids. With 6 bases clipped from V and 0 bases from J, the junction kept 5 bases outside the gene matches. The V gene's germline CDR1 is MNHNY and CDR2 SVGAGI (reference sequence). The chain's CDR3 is CASRGTGDNSNQPQHF. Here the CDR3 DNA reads TGTGCCAGCAGGGGGACAGGGGATAATAGCAATCAGCCCCAGCATTTT.

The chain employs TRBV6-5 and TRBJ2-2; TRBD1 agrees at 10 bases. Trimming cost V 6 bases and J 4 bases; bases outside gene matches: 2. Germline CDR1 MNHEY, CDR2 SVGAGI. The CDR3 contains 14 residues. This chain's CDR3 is CASRGTGATGELFF. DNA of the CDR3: TGTGCCAGCAGAGGGACAGGGGCCACCGGGGAGCTGTTTTTT.

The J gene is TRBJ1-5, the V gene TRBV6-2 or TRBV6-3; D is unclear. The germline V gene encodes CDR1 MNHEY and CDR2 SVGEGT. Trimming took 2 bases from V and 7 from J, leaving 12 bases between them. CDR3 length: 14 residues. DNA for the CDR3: TGTGCCAGCAGTTACGCGAAGGGCAGGCAGCCCCAGCATTTT. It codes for CASSYAKGRQPQHF.

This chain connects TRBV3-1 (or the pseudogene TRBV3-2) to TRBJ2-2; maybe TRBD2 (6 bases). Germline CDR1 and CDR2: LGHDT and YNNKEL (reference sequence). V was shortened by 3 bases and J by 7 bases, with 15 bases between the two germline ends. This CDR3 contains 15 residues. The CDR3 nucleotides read TGTGCCAGCAGCCAGACTCGTAGCGGCGTCGGGGAGCTGTTTTTT. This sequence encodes CASSQTRSGVGELFF.